This entry is about one T cell receptor beta chain. This receptor's antigen is unknown. The CDR3 end shows no conserved phenylalanine or tryptophan, and so a read error is likely. From V the trimming removes 4 bases and from J it removes 2 bases, while the gene matches leave 8 bases of the junction unaccounted for. From a lookup of the germline V gene (reference sequence), CDR1 and CDR2 are SGHNT and YYREEE. The CDR3 extends over 16 residues, inclusive of both ends. Only the CDR3 part of the read is kept: 48 bases, read in frame from the first base. This sample stems from a study of cytomegalovirus exposure and HLA in healthy donors (dated 2017 in TCRdb). About the study as a whole: An earlier analysis of some 600 of the donors reported approximately 280 Gb of sequence data and around 110 million unique TCR beta sequences obtained from some 170 million T cells. An early release that covered about 600 HLA-typed donors contained around 300 gigabases of sequencing data and some 87 million unique TCR sequences. Of the 398 genotyped donors, 81% fell in the genetic ancestry cluster associated with self-reported Caucasian donors. The study aimed to test whether signatures of past pathogen exposure could be identified by cataloging public T cell receptors. Using immunosequencing, the study profiled T cell repertoires from about 610 subjects and related those repertoires to cytomegalovirus serostatus. A separate validation cohort of 100 to 150 different subjects was used in addition to the approximately 700-subject first cohort. To predict cytomegalovirus infection status, the study combined high-throughput TCR immunosequencing, statistical association of individual TCRs with disease status, and machine learning. A later analysis re-examined previously published TCR beta repertoires from about 670 donors and added high-resolution HLA genotyping to investigate patterns of TCR occurrence. The later analysis used no new phenotypic data to find candidate immune exposures, relying instead on TCR beta sequences and their occurrence across donors. To decide whether each TCR beta V gene segment behaved as functional or pseudogenic, an earlier analysis of fewer than 750 of the donors relied on high-throughput TCR beta sequencing. Donor age, sex, ethnicity and CMV serostatus were collected together with the repertoire data. Genome-wide SNP genotypes for about 65% of the roughly 670 donors were used in a later genetic analysis, which treated that subset as a discovery cohort. All discovery cohort repertoires had been generated using a single sequencing platform. Both class I and class II loci were covered by HLA typing, at four-digit resolution. The number of donors typed differed by locus, with about 629-640 for A, B, C, DRB1 and DQB1, roughly 520 for DQA1, 600 to 610 for DPA1, and about 450 for DPB1. Because of strong linkage in the cohort, roughly 5 DR-DQ haplotypes were treated as single units for association and clustering. On average, roughly 200,000 unique TCR beta nucleotide sequences were sequenced per donor among several hundred genotyped donors of the cohort, with roughly 18% of those sequences being non-productive. Points the paper makes about the study in general: The only immune exposure information available for the cohort was CMV serostatus. The study listed 150 to 200 TCR beta chains as associated with cytomegalovirus. A cluster of highly shared sequence variants was judged likely to be a technical artifact of the sequencing pipeline. Because HLA typing was unavailable for some donors at each locus, only the typed subset was used in association tests. A few of the identified cytomegalovirus-associated TCR beta chains were confirmed in vitro to be specific for cytomegalovirus antigens. In a later analysis, the rate of TCR association differed among HLA loci, with DRB1 alleles having the most associated TCRs and HLA-C alleles having the fewest. An earlier analysis of roughly 570 of the donors showed that most TCR beta V segments appeared in productive rearrangements either about 90% or about 30% of the time, which broadly matched IMGT annotations. This cohort had only TCR beta chains sequenced, and the lack of alpha or paired-chain data limited which features could be detected. In a later analysis, several top co-occurrence clusters were reported to appear linked to parvovirus B19, influenza, CMV and Epstein-Barr virus. A later analysis associated about 18,000 TCR beta sequences with specific HLA alleles at a false discovery rate of 0.05. In a later analysis, HLA-associated TCR beta chains were found to be more clonally expanded and to have lower generation probabilities than equally common non-associated chains. It was suggested by the authors that the approach could potentially be generalized to other disease states and immunological phenotypes. A later genetic analysis associated a missense DCLRE1C variant with V-gene and J-gene trimming of TCR beta chains, and an independent cohort replicated the association. The presence/absence analyses assumed that sequencing depth was roughly uniform across donors, and that assumption may not be true. A later analysis found that most CMV-associated TCR beta chains appeared HLA-restricted, with HLA associations seemingly driven largely by CMV exposure. Strong co-occurrence of HLA alleles, especially DR and DQ, made assigning TCR associations to individual alleles difficult. The classifier was reported to diagnose cytomegalovirus status with high specificity and sensitivity in both the original and validation cohorts. According to a later genetic analysis, donors in an Asian-associated ancestry cluster had fewer N-insertions in productive TCRs than the approximately 690-donor mean. Because counts were too low, about 18 rarely observed V segments, including chromosome 9 orphons, were left out of the earlier analysis of a few hundred of the donors. Correlated functional status among segregating V segments might be attributable to linkage disequilibrium, but an unknown experimental factor could not be ruled out. A further reported finding was that TCR beta sequences accurately predicted the HLA-A and HLA-B alleles for most subjects in the first cohort. While some public TCRs were present in many individuals, most TCR sequences turned up only very rarely across donors. The 87-base-pair reads could not distinguish some IMGT-functional V segments, including TRBV6-2 and TRBV6-3, so those segments were excluded.

The library was produced with the immunoSEQ multiplex PCR assay. For the multiplex PCR, a mixture combining 60 forward primers for TCR Vbeta segments and 13 reverse primers for TCR Jbeta segments was used. A multiplex PCR assay on genomic DNA amplified the CDR3 region of rearranged TCR beta genes. The Illumina HiSeq System was used to sequence the amplified TCR beta libraries as 87-base-pair reads. Per the source publication's procedure: A later analysis tallied about 77 million unique TCR beta chains across the 700 or so repertoires, and approximately 9.9 million of those chains were shared by two or more donors. Raw reads were error-corrected and collapsed into unique sequences by a nearest-neighbor algorithm in which closely related sequences were merged to remove PCR and sequencing errors. Alignment of CDR3 sequences to IMGT reference sequences was used to assign V, D and J gene segments. For a sequence to be retained, a match of at least six nucleotides was required to both a V gene segment and a J gene segment. A rearrangement counted as productive if the CDR3 had no stop codons and remained in frame with V and J, and every other rearrangement counted as non-productive. CDR3 was defined by IMGT convention, running from the second conserved V-encoded cysteine to the conserved J-encoded phenylalanine. In an earlier analysis of some 550 of the donors, sequences lacking an unambiguous match to a single V gene segment were excluded. An earlier analysis of some 610 of the donors called V segments functional above 56.7% productive rearrangements and segregating when the between-donor standard deviation exceeded 5%. A statistical classification framework was developed to diagnose cytomegalovirus status using the catalog of TCR beta chain sequences. V and J gene assignment, in a later analysis, came from comparing TCR nucleotide sequences with IMGT/GENE-DB human TR gene sequences. In a later analysis, CDR3 sequences and most-parsimonious VDJ recombination scenarios were assigned using the TCRdist pipeline. In a later analysis, each TCR beta chain was defined by its CDR3 amino acid sequence together with its V-gene family, and reads lacking a unique V-gene family were excluded. To address suspected cross-contamination and a sequencing artifact, a later analysis removed some 620 highly shared, low-generation-probability nucleotide sequences. In a later analysis, a clonal expansion index was calculated for each public chain from normalized within-repertoire ranks of inferred template counts. In a later analysis, generation probabilities were computed using a VDJ recombination model fitted to out-of-frame rearrangements, and the results were checked against IGoR. In a later analysis, TCR-TCR, TCR-HLA and TCR-CMV co-occurrence was scored with hypergeometric tests, and a repertoire-size bias correction was applied to TCR pairs. To estimate false discovery rates, a later analysis permuted the HLA or CMV assignments 20 times. In a later analysis, co-occurring TCRs were grouped using DBSCAN, and TCRdist sequence similarity was added for clustering within HLA-allele-positive subsets. Co-occurrence clustering excluded repertoires with fewer than 30,000 or more than 120,000 public chains, plus five with anomalous nucleotide sharing. The clones in this table, taken by TCRdb from immuneACCESS, are in-frame only. Not every clone is retained; where verified, under half of the shortfall comes from an unresolved V gene, and the cause of the rest is unknown. V and J calls and clone size are copied from that table; D and trimming were computed from the DNA. The sample data list 150,000 to 200,000 clones, and around 62% of these were observed just once. Around 2.9% of the sample is held by the ten biggest clonotypes.

The cohort consisted of some 670 healthy bone marrow donors. At the time of sampling, all cohort members were nominally healthy, though unrecorded immune exposures were likely present. The donor was CMV seronegative and belonged to the group of 350 to 400 seronegative cohort members. A peripheral blood sample was collected from each donor, and TCR beta sequencing was performed on peripheral blood mononuclear cells. Genomic DNA was extracted from the blood cell samples with the Qiagen DNeasy Blood Extraction Kit. The receptor's source is a man in his forties in good health and CMV-seronegative. Source material: PBMCs. In this chain, TRBV5-4 is recombined with TRBJ2-7; 11 of the junction bases match TRBD2. The bases read TGTGCCAGCAGCGAAGACTTAGCGGGAGGGACCTACGAGCAGTACCTC. Its translation is CASSEDLAGGTYEQYL.